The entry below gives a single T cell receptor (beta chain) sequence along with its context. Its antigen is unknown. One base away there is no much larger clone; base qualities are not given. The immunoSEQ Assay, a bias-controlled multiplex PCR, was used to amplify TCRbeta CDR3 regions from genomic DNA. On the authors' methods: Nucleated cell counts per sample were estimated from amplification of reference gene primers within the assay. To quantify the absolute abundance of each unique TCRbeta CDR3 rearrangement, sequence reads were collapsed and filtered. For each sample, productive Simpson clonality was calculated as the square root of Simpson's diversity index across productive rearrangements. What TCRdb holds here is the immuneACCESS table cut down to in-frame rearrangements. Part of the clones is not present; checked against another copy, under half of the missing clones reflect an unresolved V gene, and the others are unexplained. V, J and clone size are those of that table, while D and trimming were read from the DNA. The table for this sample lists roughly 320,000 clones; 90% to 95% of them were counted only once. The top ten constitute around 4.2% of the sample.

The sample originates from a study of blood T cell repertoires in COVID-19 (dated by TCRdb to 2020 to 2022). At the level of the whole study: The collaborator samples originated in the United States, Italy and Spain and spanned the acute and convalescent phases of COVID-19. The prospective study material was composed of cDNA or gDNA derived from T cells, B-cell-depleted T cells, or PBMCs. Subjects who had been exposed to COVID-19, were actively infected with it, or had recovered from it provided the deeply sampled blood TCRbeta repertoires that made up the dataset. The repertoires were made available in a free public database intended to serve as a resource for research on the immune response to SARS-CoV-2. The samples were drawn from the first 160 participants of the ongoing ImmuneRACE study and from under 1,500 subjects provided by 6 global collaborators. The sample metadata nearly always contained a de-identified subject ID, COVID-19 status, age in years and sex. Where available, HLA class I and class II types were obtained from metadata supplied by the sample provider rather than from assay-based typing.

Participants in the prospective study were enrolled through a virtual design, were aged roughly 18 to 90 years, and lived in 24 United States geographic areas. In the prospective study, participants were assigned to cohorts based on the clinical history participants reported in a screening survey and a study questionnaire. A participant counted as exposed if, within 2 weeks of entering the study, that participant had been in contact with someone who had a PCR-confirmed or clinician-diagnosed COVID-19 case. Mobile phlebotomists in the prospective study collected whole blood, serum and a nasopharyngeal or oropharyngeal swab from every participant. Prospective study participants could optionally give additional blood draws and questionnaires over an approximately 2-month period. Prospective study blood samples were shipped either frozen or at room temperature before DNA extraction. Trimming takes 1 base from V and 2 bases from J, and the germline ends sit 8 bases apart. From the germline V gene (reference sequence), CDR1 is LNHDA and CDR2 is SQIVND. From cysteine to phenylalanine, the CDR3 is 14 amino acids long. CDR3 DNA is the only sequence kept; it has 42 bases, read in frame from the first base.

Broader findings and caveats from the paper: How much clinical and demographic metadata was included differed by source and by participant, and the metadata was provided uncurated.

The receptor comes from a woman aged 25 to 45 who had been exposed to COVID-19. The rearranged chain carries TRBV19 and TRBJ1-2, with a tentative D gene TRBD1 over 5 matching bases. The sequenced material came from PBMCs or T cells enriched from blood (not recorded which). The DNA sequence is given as TGTGCCAGTAGTATAGGCGGGGCCAACTATGGCTACACCTTC. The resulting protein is CASSIGGANYGYTF.